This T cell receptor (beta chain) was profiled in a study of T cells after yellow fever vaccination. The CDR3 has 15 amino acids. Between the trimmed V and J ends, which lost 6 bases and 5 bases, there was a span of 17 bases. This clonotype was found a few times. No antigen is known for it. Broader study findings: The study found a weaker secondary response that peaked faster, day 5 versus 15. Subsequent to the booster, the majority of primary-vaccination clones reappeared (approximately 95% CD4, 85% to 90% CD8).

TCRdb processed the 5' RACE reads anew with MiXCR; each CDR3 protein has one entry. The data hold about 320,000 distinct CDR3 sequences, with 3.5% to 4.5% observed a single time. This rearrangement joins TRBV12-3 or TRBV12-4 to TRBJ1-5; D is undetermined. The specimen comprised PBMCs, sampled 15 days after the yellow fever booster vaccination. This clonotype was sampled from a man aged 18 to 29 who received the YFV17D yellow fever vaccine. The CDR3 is CASSGVAGSYQPQHF. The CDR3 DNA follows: TGTGCCAGCAGCGGGGTAGCGGGTTCTTATCAGCCCCAGCATTTT.